The sequence of this TCR beta chain was determined in a study of blood T cell repertoires in COVID-19 (dated by TCRdb to the early 2020s). In the study overall: Samples from collaborators originated in the United States, Italy and Spain and spanned both the acute and convalescent phases of COVID-19. The prospective study material was composed of cDNA or gDNA derived from T cells, B-cell-depleted T cells, or PBMCs. The dataset comprised deeply sampled blood TCRbeta repertoires from subjects exposed to, actively infected with, or recovered from COVID-19. A freely available public database, intended as a resource for researchers studying the immune response to SARS-CoV-2, is where the repertoires were released. The samples were drawn from two sources: the first 160 participants of the ongoing ImmuneRACE study, and 1,200 or so subjects contributed by 6 global collaborators. A de-identified subject ID, COVID-19 status, age in years and sex were almost always included in the sample metadata. HLA class I and class II types, where available, came from metadata supplied by the sample provider rather than from assay-based typing. What the authors observed across the whole study: The amount of clinical and demographic metadata varied by source and participant and was provided uncurated.

The CDR3 sequence holds 15 residues, the cysteine and phenylalanine included. Solely the CDR3 DNA is kept, with 45 bases framed from the first base. Compared with germline, V lacks 1 base and J lacks 3 bases; bases without a gene match: 6. Sequences SGHTA (CDR1) and FQGNSA (CDR2) are obtained from the germline V gene. In the case of this clone: The specificity of this receptor is unknown. Base qualities are not at hand, and no much larger clone is one base apart.

In Seattle, one collaborating source enrolled patients while the infection was active and tracked those patients longitudinally over the course of disease. Each collaborating institution followed its own protocols to collect whole blood in K2EDTA tubes. For TCRbeta analysis, collaborators shipped samples in one of three forms: frozen whole blood, isolated PBMCs, or DNA extracted from either of those sample types. TCRbeta CDR3 regions were amplified from genomic DNA by means of the immunoSEQ Assay, a bias-controlled multiplex PCR. As for the original processing: Nucleated cell counts per sample were estimated from amplification of reference gene primers within the assay. Sequence reads were collapsed and filtered to measure the absolute abundance of every unique TCRbeta CDR3 rearrangement. For each sample, productive Simpson clonality was calculated as the square root of Simpson's diversity index across productive rearrangements. Imported from immuneACCESS, the table was reduced by TCRdb to in-frame sequences with V and J called. These copies leave out some clones; in studies compared against another copy, an unresolved V gene accounts for under half, and the cause of the remainder is not known. That table supplies the V and J calls and clone size; D and trimming were determined from the DNA. The sample table records roughly 150,000 clones; around 86% of these occur just once. The leading ten clones occupy just over 2.5% of the sample.

The chain couples TRBV7-2 to TRBJ2-7, with 7 middle bases fitting TRBD2. The sequence was collected from a woman over 75 with COVID-19, enrolled during active disease. Sequenced input: peripheral blood. CDR3 sequence: CASSLDGSGYYEQYF. In nucleotides, the sequence is TGTGCCAGCAGCTTAGACGGTAGCGGGTACTACGAGCAGTACTTC. The CDR3, completed at both ends by the reference TRBV7-2 and TRBJ2-7 genes, gives the full variable domain GAGVSQSPSNKVTEKGKDVELRCDPISGHTALYWYRQSLGQGLEFLIYFQGNSAPDKSGLPSDRFSAERTGGSVSTLTIQRTQQEDSAVYLCASSLDGSGYYEQYFGPGTRLTVT.